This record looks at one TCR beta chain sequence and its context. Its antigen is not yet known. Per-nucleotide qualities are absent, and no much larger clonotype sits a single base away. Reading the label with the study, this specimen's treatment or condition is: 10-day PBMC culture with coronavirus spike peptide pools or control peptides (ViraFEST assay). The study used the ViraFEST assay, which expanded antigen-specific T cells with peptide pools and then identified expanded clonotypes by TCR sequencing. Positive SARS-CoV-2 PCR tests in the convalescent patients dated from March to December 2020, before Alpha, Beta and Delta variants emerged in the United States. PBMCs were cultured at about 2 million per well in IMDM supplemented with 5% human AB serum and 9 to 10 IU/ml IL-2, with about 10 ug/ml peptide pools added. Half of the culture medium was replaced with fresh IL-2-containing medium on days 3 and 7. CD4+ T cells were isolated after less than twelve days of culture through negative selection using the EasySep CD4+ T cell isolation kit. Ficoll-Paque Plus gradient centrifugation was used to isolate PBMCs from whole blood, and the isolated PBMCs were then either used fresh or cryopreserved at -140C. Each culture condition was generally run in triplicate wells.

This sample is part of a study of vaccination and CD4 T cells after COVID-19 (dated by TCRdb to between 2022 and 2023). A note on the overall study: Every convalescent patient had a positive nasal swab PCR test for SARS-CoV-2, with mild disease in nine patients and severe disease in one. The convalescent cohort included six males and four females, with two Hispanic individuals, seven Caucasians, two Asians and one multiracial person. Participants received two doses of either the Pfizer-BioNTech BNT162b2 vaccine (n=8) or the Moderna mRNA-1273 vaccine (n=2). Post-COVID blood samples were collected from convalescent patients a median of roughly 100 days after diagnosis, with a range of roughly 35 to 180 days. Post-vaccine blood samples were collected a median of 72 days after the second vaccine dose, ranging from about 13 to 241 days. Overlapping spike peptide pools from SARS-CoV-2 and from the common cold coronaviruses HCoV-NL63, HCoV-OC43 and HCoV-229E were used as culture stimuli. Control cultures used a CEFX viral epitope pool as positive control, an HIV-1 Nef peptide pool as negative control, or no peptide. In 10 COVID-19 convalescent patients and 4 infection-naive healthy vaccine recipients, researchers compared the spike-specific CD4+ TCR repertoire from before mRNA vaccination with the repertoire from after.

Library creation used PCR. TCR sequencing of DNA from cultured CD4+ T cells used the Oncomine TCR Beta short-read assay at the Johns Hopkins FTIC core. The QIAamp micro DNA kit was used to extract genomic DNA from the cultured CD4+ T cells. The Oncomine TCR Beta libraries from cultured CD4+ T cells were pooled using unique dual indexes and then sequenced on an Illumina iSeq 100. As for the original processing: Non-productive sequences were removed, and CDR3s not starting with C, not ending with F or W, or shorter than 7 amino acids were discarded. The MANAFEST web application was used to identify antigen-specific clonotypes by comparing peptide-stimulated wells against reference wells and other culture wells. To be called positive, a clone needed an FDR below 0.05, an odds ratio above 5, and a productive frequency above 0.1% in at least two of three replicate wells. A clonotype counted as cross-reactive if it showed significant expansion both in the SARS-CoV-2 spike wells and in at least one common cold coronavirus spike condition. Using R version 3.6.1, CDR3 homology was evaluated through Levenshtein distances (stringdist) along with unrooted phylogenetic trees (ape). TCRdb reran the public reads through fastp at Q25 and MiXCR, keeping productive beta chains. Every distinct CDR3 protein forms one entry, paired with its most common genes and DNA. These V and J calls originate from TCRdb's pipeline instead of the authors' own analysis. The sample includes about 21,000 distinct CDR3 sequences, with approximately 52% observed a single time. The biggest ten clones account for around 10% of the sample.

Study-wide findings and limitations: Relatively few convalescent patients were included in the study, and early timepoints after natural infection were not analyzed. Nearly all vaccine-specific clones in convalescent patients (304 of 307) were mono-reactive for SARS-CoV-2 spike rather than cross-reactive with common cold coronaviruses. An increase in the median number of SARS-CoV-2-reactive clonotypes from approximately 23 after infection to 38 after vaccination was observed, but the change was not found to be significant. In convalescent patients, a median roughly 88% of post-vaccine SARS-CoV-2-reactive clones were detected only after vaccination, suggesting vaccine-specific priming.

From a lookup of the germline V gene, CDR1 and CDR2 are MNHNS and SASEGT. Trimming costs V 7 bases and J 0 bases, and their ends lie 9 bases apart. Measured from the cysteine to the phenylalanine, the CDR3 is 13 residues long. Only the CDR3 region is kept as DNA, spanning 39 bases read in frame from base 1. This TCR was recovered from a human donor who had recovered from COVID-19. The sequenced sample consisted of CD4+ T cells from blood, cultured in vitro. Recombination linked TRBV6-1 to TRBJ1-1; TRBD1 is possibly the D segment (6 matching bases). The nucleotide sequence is TGTGCCAGCACACAGGGATTGAACACTGAAGCTTTCTTT. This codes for CASTQGLNTEAFF.